The source of this T cell receptor beta chain is a study of T-cell memory formation after mild COVID-19. As for the study in general: TCR clusters largely stayed donor specific.

The CDR3 consists of 14 residues. Trimming at V came to 7 bases and at J to 5 bases, leaving 8 bases not matched to a gene. Worth noting for this clonotype: Its antigen is as yet unknown.

TCR alpha and TCR beta cDNA libraries carrying sample barcodes and UMIs were produced by 5'RACE using constant-segment primers. TCRdb used MiXCR to reprocess the 5' RACE reads, holding one entry per CDR3 protein. This sample has about 57,000 distinct CDR3 sequences; 10% to 15% occur once, and the top ten carry more than 20%. Whole-study findings and limits: CD4+ contracting clones were found mainly in CM and EM, and CD8+ ones in EMRA.

Sequencing was done on a sample of PBMCs or a T cell subset sorted from them (not recorded which). V usage is TRBV12-3 or TRBV12-4 and J usage is TRBJ1-1; TRBD1 aligns across 9 bases. The sequence derives from a young man who had mild COVID-19 (a few samples of this study predate the infection). Cell type and time point are not known. The CDR3 loop is CASTQGQGRTEAFF. CDR3 DNA: TGTGCCAGCACCCAGGGACAGGGCCGAACTGAAGCTTTCTTT.